The clone carrying this T cell receptor (beta chain) is a singleton in its sample. Antigen: not known. The protocol was immunoSEQ multiplex PCR, while the TCRdb copy is restricted to in-frame clones and leaves out a portion. The table lists about 140,000 clones, around four fifths of them singletons. V lost 5 bases and J lost 1; bases outside the gene matches: 3. This CDR3 spans 14 amino acids. Germline V gene data show CDR1 as SEHNR and CDR2 as FQNEAQ (reference sequence). This specimen belongs to a study of cytomegalovirus exposure and HLA in healthy donors. Points from the study as a whole: Rare sequences made up most TCRs, while some public TCRs were found in many donors. Three of the chains that were CMV-associated were confirmed in vitro to be specific for CMV antigens.

Input material: PBMCs. This TCR was recovered from a man aged 25 to 40 in good health and CMV-seropositive. The gene calls are TRBV7-9 and TRBJ1-1; 8 bases fit TRBD1. The CDR3 protein is CASSTGQGNTEAFF. The CDR3 DNA reads TGTGCCAGCAGCACCGGACAGGGGAACACTGAAGCTTTCTTT.